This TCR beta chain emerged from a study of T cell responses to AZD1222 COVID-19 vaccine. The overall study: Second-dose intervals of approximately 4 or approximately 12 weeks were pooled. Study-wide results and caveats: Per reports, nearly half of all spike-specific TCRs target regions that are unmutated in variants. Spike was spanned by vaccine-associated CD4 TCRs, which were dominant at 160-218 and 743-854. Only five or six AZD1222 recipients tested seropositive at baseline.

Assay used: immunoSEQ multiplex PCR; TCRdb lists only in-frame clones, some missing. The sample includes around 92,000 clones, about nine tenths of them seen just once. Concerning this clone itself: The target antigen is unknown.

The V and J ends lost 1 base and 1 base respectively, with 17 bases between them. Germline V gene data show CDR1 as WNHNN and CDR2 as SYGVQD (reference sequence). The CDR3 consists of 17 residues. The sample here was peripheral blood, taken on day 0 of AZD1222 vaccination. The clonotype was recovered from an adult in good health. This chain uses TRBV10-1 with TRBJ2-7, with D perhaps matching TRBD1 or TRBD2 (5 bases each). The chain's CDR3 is CASSEFRSGRGSYEQYF. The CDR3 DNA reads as TGCGCCAGCAGTGAGTTCCGTTCGGGACGGGGATCCTACGAGCAGTACTTC.